The following is a TCR beta chain sequence with its context. No antigen is known for it. This specimen comes from a study of T cell responses to AZD1222 COVID-19 vaccine. Study-level findings and limits: Spike regions recognized by vaccine-associated CD4 TCRs spanned the protein, led by 160-218 and 743-854. White British people made up most donors, females outnumbered males, and clonal diversity was possibly underestimated. Only five or six people who got AZD1222 tested seropositive at baseline. A reported finding is that nearly half of spike-specific TCRs target unmutated variant regions.

Some clones are missing from TCRdb's copy, which holds only in-frame ones; the method was immunoSEQ multiplex PCR. The data contain about 120,000 clones, less than 95% of them singletons. Germline V gene data show CDR1 as SGHTA and CDR2 as FQGNSA. The CDR3 is 14 amino acids. V shed 3 bases and J shed 3 bases, with 11 bases lying between them. The chain combines TRBV7-2 with TRBJ1-1, with a tentative D call TRBD1 (6 bases). The TCR comes from an adult in good health. Here the sequenced sample was peripheral blood, taken on day 0 of AZD1222 vaccination. Written as DNA, the CDR3 is TGTGCCAGCAGCTTCCCGGGGGCTCACACTGAAGCTTTCTTT. Translating gives CASSFPGAHTEAFF. Full variable domain (outside the CDR3, taken from reference TRBV7-2 and TRBJ1-1): GAGVSQSPSNKVTEKGKDVELRCDPISGHTALYWYRQSLGQGLEFLIYFQGNSAPDKSGLPSDRFSAERTGGSVSTLTIQRTQQEDSAVYLCASSFPGAHTEAFFGQGTRLTVV.